These 17 T cell receptor beta chains originate from one sample sequenced in a study of identifying expanded T cells in peripheral blood. Only in-frame clones appear in the TCRdb table, and some are missing; sequencing was by immunoSEQ multiplex PCR. Of 91,000 or so clones in the sample, roughly 90% were seen once. The specimen sequenced was blood. These receptors were taken from a person aged 18-70 years in good health.

The chain uses TRBV11-2 and TRBJ2-2; D is undetermined. The CDR3 is made up of 12 amino acids. V was trimmed by 2 bases and J by 11 bases, leaving 9 bases between them. From germline, CDR1 is SGHAT and CDR2 FQNNGV. The CDR3 region has the DNA TGTGCCAGCAGCTTAAGTGGGGTTGAGCTGTTTTTT. Translating gives CASSLSGVELFF.

This CDR3 is CASSRGDRGSNQPQHF. CDR3 DNA sequence: TGTGCCAGCAGCCGGGGGGACAGGGGGAGCAATCAGCCCCAGCATTTT. V and J are TRBV4-2 and TRBJ1-5, with 11 bases matching TRBD1. Germline CDR1 reads LGHNA; CDR2 reads YNFKEQ. Trimming at V came to 4 bases and at J to 1 base, leaving 3 bases not matched to a gene. The CDR3 runs to 16 residues.

The rearrangement uses TRBV5-6 and TRBJ1-3, with D possibly matching TRBD1 (5 bases). The CDR3 spans 17 residues. CDR1 and CDR2 from the germline V gene are SGHDT and YYEEEE. V lost 0 bases and J lost 2, with 15 bases in between. The CDR3, as DNA: TGTGCCAGCAGCTTGGAGCTGGGGGGTCAAACTGGAAACACCATATATTTT. This encodes CASSLELGGQTGNTIYF.

The chain links TRBV6-5 to TRBJ2-7, with 9 bases lining up with TRBD1. Germline V gene lookup returns CDR1 MNHEY and CDR2 SVGAGI. V shed 7 bases and J 0 bases; nucleotides not matched to a gene: 4. This CDR3 is built from 14 residues. In DNA, the CDR3 is TGTGCCAGCACCCGGGGACAGGGCTCCTACGAGCAGTACTTC. It yields the protein CASTRGQGSYEQYF.

V usage is TRBV13 and J usage is TRBJ1-2, with TRBD1 as a possible D gene (5 bases). Germline CDR1 reads PRHDT; CDR2 reads FYEKMQ (reference sequence). V was clipped by 5 bases and J by 6 bases, with 10 bases between them. The length of the CDR3 is 12 residues. The CDR3 region is CASSARGHGYTF. For the CDR3, the DNA is TGTGCCAGCAGCGCGCGGGGCCATGGCTACACCTTC.

The chain recombines TRBV19 with TRBJ1-5; D is unclear. Trimming took 5 bases from V and 7 from J, leaving 9 bases between them. Germline CDR1 is LNHDA and CDR2 is SQIVND (reference sequence). The CDR3 runs 12 residues. The CDR3 DNA reads as TGTGCCAGTAGTTCTCTTAGCCAGCCCCAGCATTTT. Its protein is CASSSLSQPQHF. Full variable domain (remainder filled in from reference TRBV19 and TRBJ1-5): DGGITQSPKYLFRKEGQNVTLSCEQNLNHDAMYWYRQDPGQGLRLIYYSQIVNDFQKGDIAEGYSVSREKKESFPLTVTSAQKNPTAFYLCASSSLSQPQHFGDGTRLSIL.

The chain combines TRBV19 with TRBJ2-5; D not resolved. Germline CDR1 and CDR2: LNHDA and SQIVND (reference sequence). The CDR3 consists of 15 residues. The V end lost 3 bases, the J end lost 2 bases, and 13 bases lay between the germline ends. The CDR3 region is CASSIRAQQQETQYF. In DNA form, the CDR3 reads TGTGCCAGTAGTATCCGGGCACAGCAACAAGAGACCCAGTACTTC.

The CDR3, as DNA: TGCGCCAGCAGTGAGTCCGGACAGGGGCACAATGAGCAGTTCTTC. Protein: CASSESGQGHNEQFF. The V call is TRBV10-1, the J call TRBJ2-1; 9 bases are shared with TRBD1. Germline assignment: CDR1 WNHNN and CDR2 SYGVQD (reference sequence). The CDR3 extends over 15 amino acids. The V gene end was trimmed by 0 bases and the J gene end by 5 bases; junction bases not matched to a gene: 2.

The V call is TRBV11-3, the J call TRBJ2-5; the match to TRBD2 covers 8 bases. The CDR3 sequence is 16 residues long. V shed 1 base and J 1 base; nucleotides not matched to a gene: 5. The germline gives CDR1 SGHNT, CDR2 YENEEA. Here the CDR3 reads CASSLGLAGSQETQYF. CDR3 bases: TGTGCCAGCAGCTTAGGTTTAGCGGGGTCCCAAGAGACCCAGTACTTC.

This clone was picked up one time. CDR3 region: CASSQEPGLAGFEQFF. The CDR3 DNA sequence: TGTGCCAGCAGCCAAGAACCGGGACTAGCGGGTTTTGAGCAGTTCTTC. The chain recombines TRBV4-2 with TRBJ2-1; TRBD2 matches 12 bases. The J segment lost 9 bases and the V segment lost 0 bases, leaving 6 bases of the junction unmatched. Germline CDR1 is LGHNA and CDR2 is YNFKEQ. The CDR3 has 16 amino acids.

V and J are TRBV5-6 and TRBJ1-1; D remains unclear. This CDR3 has 15 amino acids. The germline V gene encodes CDR1 SGHDT and CDR2 YYEEEE. V lost 0 bases, J lost 2 bases, and 11 bases lay in between. The DNA of the CDR3 is TGTGCCAGCAGCTTGGGGGGTACGGCAAACACTGAAGCTTTCTTT. Protein product: CASSLGGTANTEAFF.

The chain has TRBV28 and TRBJ2-6; no clear D gene. This CDR3 spans 15 amino acids. Germline values: CDR1 MDHEN, CDR2 SYDVKM. The V gene lost 3 bases and the J gene lost 1 base, with 7 bases spanning the gap. CDR3 nucleotides: TGTGCCAGCAGTTTCTGGGATTCTGGGGCCAACGTCCTGACTTTC. Protein product: CASSFWDSGANVLTF.

This rearrangement joins TRBV6-6 to TRBJ1-5, with TRBD1 as a possible D gene (5 bases). Trimming stripped 2 bases from V and 4 bases from J, with 12 bases between. Germline CDR1 MNHNY, CDR2 SVGAGI (reference sequence). The CDR3 has 15 amino acids. The DNA of the CDR3 is TGTGCCAGCAGTTACACCGCGGGGGGAAATCAGCCCCAGCATTTT. Translated: CASSYTAGGNQPQHF.

The CDR3 DNA sequence: TGTGCCAGCAGCCTCGGGACTAGCGGGAGGAATGAGCAGTTCTTC. Translating it yields CASSLGTSGRNEQFF. The J gene is TRBJ2-1, the V gene TRBV7-9; TRBD2 matches at 15 bases. The trim removed 5 bases at V and 7 bases at J, leaving 3 bases unmatched. The germline gives CDR1 SEHNR, CDR2 FQNEAQ (reference sequence). This CDR3 contains 15 residues.

This chain uses TRBV7-2 with TRBJ2-1; possible D gene TRBD1, 8 bases. The CDR3 extends over 16 amino acids. CDR1 is SGHTA, CDR2 FQGNSA, per germline. Trimming shortened V by 6 bases and J by 7 bases, and 22 bases separated the two germline ends. The CDR3 loop reads CASRRPTGGAWNEQFF. The CDR3 nucleotides read TGTGCCAGCAGACGTCCCACAGGGGGGGCCTGGAATGAGCAGTTCTTC. Using reference TRBV7-2 and TRBJ2-1 for the parts outside the CDR3, the full variable domain is GAGVSQSPSNKVTEKGKDVELRCDPISGHTALYWYRQSLGQGLEFLIYFQGNSAPDKSGLPSDRFSAERTGGSVSTLTIQRTQQEDSAVYLCASRRPTGGAWNEQFFGPGTRLTVL.

The gene calls are TRBV9 and TRBJ2-5; D is uncertain. The length of the CDR3 is 14 residues. V was cut by 3 bases and J by 5 bases, with 14 bases left in between. CDR1 is SGDLS and CDR2 is YYNGEE in the germline V gene. The CDR3 DNA follows: TGTGCCAGCAGCGCATCTTACTTAAGGGAGACCCAGTACTTC. As protein: CASSASYLRETQYF.

This CDR3 is CASSIRAYNEQFF. The CDR3 DNA reads TGTGCCAGTAGTATAAGGGCCTACAATGAGCAGTTCTTC. The chain carries TRBV19 and TRBJ2-1; D uncertain. The CDR3 length is 13 residues. From germline, CDR1 is LNHDA and CDR2 SQIVND (reference sequence). The germline V and J ends were trimmed by 2 bases and 2 bases, with 4 bases remaining between them.